The 18 T cell receptor beta chains below were found in one sample sequenced in a study of blood T cells in healthy people across ages. Then a second PCR, running roughly 7 to 11 cycles, was carried out with a sample-barcoded 5' primer and a J-beta primer mix. TCRdb processed the 5' RACE reads anew with MiXCR; each CDR3 protein has one entry. The sample consists of fewer than 1.5 million distinct CDR3 sequences, roughly 40% of them appearing once. The sample consisted of blood. The receptors were gathered from a woman aged 18-29 years in good health.

This clonotype has a handful of counts. J is TRBJ2-5 and V is TRBV3-1; D possibly corresponds to TRBD1 (6 bases). CDR1 and CDR2 (germline): LGHDT, YNNKEL (reference sequence). This CDR3 spans 15 amino acids. The V and J ends lost 0 bases and 9 bases respectively, with 17 bases between them. CDR3: CASSQDRGLQGAQYF. CDR3 bases: TGTGCCAGCAGCCAAGATAGGGGGTTACAAGGGGCCCAGTACTTC.

The chain is built from TRBV7-9 and TRBJ2-3; the D is unclear. Germline V gives CDR1 SEHNR, CDR2 FQNEAQ (reference sequence). The CDR3 is made up of 14 amino acids. The V end lost 4 bases, the J end lost 2 bases, and 10 bases lay between the germline ends. Here the CDR3 reads CASSSQTPTDTQYF. The CDR3, as DNA: TGTGCCAGCAGCTCCCAGACACCCACAGATACGCAGTATTTT.

The chain employs TRBV20-1 and TRBJ2-7; TRBD2 might be the D (5 bases). The germline V gene has CDR1 DFQATT and CDR2 SNEGSKA (reference sequence). The CDR3 is 13 amino acids. Trimming removed 5 bases from V and 11 bases from J, with 22 bases in between. The CDR3 sequence: CSAETGFWGEEYF. For the CDR3, the DNA is TGCAGTGCTGAGACGGGGTTTTGGGGTGAGGAGTACTTC.

There are a few counts of this clonotype. This rearrangement joins TRBV2 to TRBJ1-1; 7 bases line up with TRBD1. V was clipped by 6 bases and J by 4 bases; unmatched bases: 11. CDR3 length equals 15 residues. Germline loops: CDR1 SNHLY, CDR2 FYNNEI. CDR3 sequence: CASRNSGGWSTEAFF. The DNA for the CDR3 is TGTGCCAGCAGGAACTCAGGGGGATGGAGCACTGAAGCTTTCTTT.

This clonotype was observed a few times. The chain recombines TRBV13 with TRBJ2-5; D not certain. TRBJ2-7 explains the end of the DNA better; the J call may be wrong. Per germline, CDR1 PRHDT and CDR2 FYEKMQ (reference sequence). This CDR3 contains 14 residues. This CDR3 reads CASSLLSKSYEQYF. The CDR3 DNA follows: TGTGCCAGCAGCTTACTCTCCAAATCCTACGAGCAGTACTTC.

This clonotype was seen a few times. The rearrangement links TRBV4-1 to TRBJ2-3; D is perhaps TRBD1 or TRBD2 (5 bases each). V lost 3 bases and J 4 bases, leaving 20 bases between the germline ends. The CDR3 length is 17 residues. Germline V gene sequence: CDR1 MGHRA, CDR2 YSYEKL. CDR3 DNA: TGCGCCAGCAGCCAGGACCGCTCCCTCCGAGGGGCAGATACGCAGTATTTT. Its translation is CASSQDRSLRGADTQYF.

There are a few counts of this clonotype. Here the CDR3 DNA reads TGCAGTGCCCCGGGACAGGGGTCTCAGCCCCAGCATTTT. Its protein product is CSAPGQGSQPQHF. This chain uses TRBV20-1 with TRBJ1-5; 10 bases line up with TRBD1. Trimming took 6 bases from V and 6 from J; bases not matched to a gene: 5. This CDR3 is built from 13 residues. CDR1 is DFQATT, CDR2 SNEGSKA, per germline (reference sequence).

The V gene is TRBV5-1, the J gene TRBJ2-2, with D possibly being TRBD1 or TRBD2 (5 bases each). CDR1 SGHRS and CDR2 YFSETQ come from the germline V gene. Trimming removed 4 bases from V and 1 base from J, with 11 bases in between. The CDR3 contains 15 residues. The CDR3 nucleotides read TGCGCCAGCAGCAGGTGGGACCTGAACACCGGGGAGCTGTTTTTT. It encodes CASSRWDLNTGELFF.

This sequence joins TRBV11-2 and TRBJ2-4; 7 nucleotides align to TRBD1. Near its end, the DNA agrees better with TRBJ2-7, so the J call may be wrong. The length of the CDR3 is 14 residues. Germline-derived CDR1 and CDR2 are SGHAT and FQNNGV. Here the CDR3 DNA reads TGTGCCAGCGGGCTTCAGGGGGTAGCATACGAGCAGTACTTC. Translating gives CASGLQGVAYEQYF.

To note about this clonotype: Possible read error: a much larger clone is one base away. V is TRBV7-6 and J is TRBJ2-1; possibly TRBD2 for D (6 bases). The DNA end lines up better with TRBJ2-7; the J call may be wrong. Per germline, CDR1 SGHVS and CDR2 FNYEAQ. This CDR3 is built from 15 residues. CDR3 coding DNA: TGTGCCAGCAGCTTAGGAGGCGGGGTAAACAATGAGCAGTACTTC. Translated: CASSLGGGVNNEQYF.

This clonotype was observed a few times. J is TRBJ2-7 and V is TRBV10-2, with 9 nucleotides matching TRBD2. The CDR3 is 12 amino acids. V was clipped by 11 bases and J by 5 bases; unmatched bases: 7. Germline CDR1 reads WSHSY; CDR2 reads SAAADI. The CDR3 here is CAGSSGMDEQYF. The CDR3 DNA reads TGCGCCGGGTCTAGCGGGATGGACGAGCAGTACTTC.

CDR3 in amino acids: CASSQRTGSSEKLFF. The CDR3 DNA reads as TGTGCCAGCAGCCAAAGGACAGGGAGTAGTGAAAAACTGTTTTTT. The chain carries TRBV3-1 and TRBJ1-4; 8 nucleotides line up with TRBD1. Looked up from germline, CDR1 is LGHDT and CDR2 is YNNKEL (reference sequence). The CDR3 spans 15 residues. The trim removed 2 bases at V and 7 bases at J, leaving 6 bases unmatched. Using reference TRBV3-1 and TRBJ1-4 for the parts outside the CDR3, the full variable domain is DTAVSQTPKYLVTQMGNDKSIKCEQNLGHDTMYWYKQDSKKFLKIMFSYNNKELIINETVPNRFSPKSPDKAHLNLHINSLELGDSAVYFCASSQRTGSSEKLFFGSGTQLSVL.

V and J are TRBV6-2 or TRBV6-3 and TRBJ2-3; 9 nucleotides line up with TRBD1. Germline CDR1 is MNHEY and CDR2 is SVGEGT. With V trimmed by 2 bases and J by 1 base, 10 bases remained unmatched. CDR3 length: 18 residues. The CDR3 sequence is CASSYHTGTGLGTDTQYF. The DNA for the CDR3 is TGTGCCAGCAGTTACCACACCGGGACAGGGCTTGGCACAGATACGCAGTATTTT.

This clonotype was counted between two and nine times. The CDR3 sequence: CATLWTELSTDTQYF. In DNA, the CDR3 is TGTGCTACCCTTTGGACTGAGCTCAGCACAGATACGCAGTATTTT. The chain couples TRBV12-5 to TRBJ2-3; TRBD2 is a possible D gene (5 bases). The length of the CDR3 is 15 residues. V dropped 10 bases and J dropped 0 bases, with 17 bases sitting between them. Germline CDR1 is LGHNT and CDR2 is FRNRAP.

This clonotype was picked up a small number of times. V usage is TRBV19 and J usage is TRBJ2-3, with 8 bases fitting TRBD2. Germline CDR1 and CDR2: LNHDA and SQIVND (reference sequence). The CDR3 sequence is 16 residues long. V trimming: 7 bases; J trimming: 2 bases; junction bases outside the gene matches: 11. The CDR3: CASILAAGDPTDTQYF. The CDR3 DNA reads as TGTGCCAGTATACTAGCGGCTGGGGACCCCACAGATACGCAGTATTTT.

This clonotype was seen a few times. The chain links TRBV27 to TRBJ1-6; D is unclear. Per germline, CDR1 MNHEY and CDR2 SMNVEV (reference sequence). V lost 3 bases, J lost 7 bases, and 16 bases lay in between. CDR3 length equals 16 residues. The CDR3 region is CASSFGGSRFNSPLHF. CDR3 DNA sequence: TGTGCCAGCAGTTTTGGCGGGAGTCGTTTCAATTCACCCCTCCACTTT.

This clonotype was seen a single time. The rearrangement uses TRBV12-3 or TRBV12-4 and TRBJ2-7; possibly TRBD1 for D (6 bases). The CDR3 length is 14 residues. The V end lost 5 bases, the J end lost 5 bases, and 16 bases lay between the germline ends. This CDR3 is CASSSQYRVHEQYF. The CDR3 DNA sequence: TGTGCCAGCAGTAGCCAATACAGGGTCCACGAGCAGTACTTC.

The chain recombines TRBV7-2 with TRBJ2-2; 8 bases line up with TRBD2. CDR1 and CDR2 (germline): SGHTA, FQGNSA. Trimming cost V 2 bases and J 4 bases; bases outside gene matches: 12. This CDR3 spans 18 amino acids. For the CDR3, the DNA is TGTGCCAGCAGCTTACCTCAGGGACTAGGACCCAGCACCGGGGAGCTGTTTTTT. Translated, it gives CASSLPQGLGPSTGELFF.